In its sample, the clone carrying this TCR beta chain was seen many times. Its antigen remains unknown. This sample was taken from a study of breast tumors, draining lymph nodes, adjacent tissues. The V end was cut by 0 bases, the J end by 10 bases, with 18 bases between. This CDR3 is 15 amino acids long. Germline V gives CDR1 SEHNR, CDR2 FQNEAQ (reference sequence). General study findings and limits: Tumor T cell lymph node origin was a supported hypothesis, not proven. Luminal-like breast cancer showed significantly higher tumor–nontumor repertoire similarity than basal-like. Findings are consistent with lymph node origin and intratumoral expansion of most tumor T cells. Tumor TCR diversity was below lymph nodes but above nontumor tissue.

Via MiXCR, TCRdb re-called the multiplex PCR reads, giving one row per CDR3 protein. The sample carries over 60,000 distinct CDR3 sequences, less than 75% recorded once. This chain uses TRBV7-9 with TRBJ2-5, with D perhaps TRBD2 (5 bases). The sequenced sample was breast tumor tissue. This receptor was obtained from a female donor with breast cancer. Some clones in this sample may be carry-over from other donors' samples. This chain's CDR3 is CASSLAGSHTVNQYF. The CDR3 DNA is TGTGCCAGCAGCTTAGCGGGGAGCCACACAGTCAACCAGTACTTC.